Listed here are 10 T cell receptor beta chains from one sample, sequenced in a study of T cells in Graves' hyperthyroidism and ophthalmopathy. The source material, RNA transcripts, was used to amplify TCR beta CDR3 regions. During a first-round RT-PCR of the TCR CDR3, the HTBI primer set was used. MiXCR was run by TCRdb on the multiplex PCR reads, yielding one entry per CDR3 protein. The sample has 500,000 or so distinct CDR3 sequences; under 20% are singletons. The sequencing input was blood. These receptors came from a woman under 30 with Graves' ophthalmopathy.

This CDR3 reads CSARDRGERYGYTF. The CDR3 DNA is TGCAGTGCTAGAGATCGAGGGGAACGCTATGGCTACACCTTC. The chain is built from TRBV20-1 and TRBJ1-2; tentatively, D is TRBD1 (5 bases). Trimming stripped 0 bases from V and 4 bases from J, with 12 bases between. The CDR3 spans 14 residues. The germline gives CDR1 DFQATT, CDR2 SNEGSKA (reference sequence).

The chain employs TRBV7-3 and TRBJ2-5; the D call may be TRBD1 or TRBD2 (7 bases each). The CDR3 covers 15 residues. V was cut by 5 bases and J by 0 bases, with 13 bases left in between. Germline V gene sequence: CDR1 SGHTA, CDR2 FQGTGA. Here the CDR3 reads CASSPGGAYQETQYF. In DNA, the CDR3 is TGTGCCAGCAGCCCAGGGGGGGCCTACCAAGAGACCCAGTACTTC. Full variable domain (remainder filled in from reference TRBV7-3 and TRBJ2-5): GAGVSQTPSNKVTEKGKYVELRCDPISGHTALYWYRQSLGQGPEFLIYFQGTGAADDSGLPNDRFFAVRPEGSVSTLKIQRTERGDSAVYLCASSPGGAYQETQYFGPGTRLLVL.

The J gene is TRBJ1-6, the V gene TRBV19; the D gene is possibly TRBD1 (6 bases). CDR3 length equals 16 residues. The germline V gene has CDR1 LNHDA and CDR2 SQIVND (reference sequence). V lost 5 bases and J lost 7, with 18 bases in between. CDR3 in DNA: TGTGCCAGTAGTCCCTATCGGGGGGCGCGAAATTCACCCCTCCACTTT. Protein product: CASSPYRGARNSPLHF. Drawing the rest from reference TRBV19 and TRBJ1-6, the complete variable domain is DGGITQSPKYLFRKEGQNVTLSCEQNLNHDAMYWYRQDPGQGLRLIYYSQIVNDFQKGDIAEGYSVSREKKESFPLTVTSAQKNPTAFYLCASSPYRGARNSPLHFGNGTRLTVT.

The table lists this clonotype with a few counts. CDR3 in amino acids: CASSNDGESSYEQYF. The CDR3 bases are TGTGCCAGTAGTAATGACGGTGAGAGCTCCTACGAGCAGTACTTC. The rearrangement links TRBV19 to TRBJ2-7; D is ambiguous. The germline gives CDR1 LNHDA, CDR2 SQIVND (reference sequence). Trimming pared 4 bases from V and 0 bases from J, leaving 13 bases between. The CDR3 has 15 residues.

This clonotype has a handful of counts. The chain carries TRBV30 and TRBJ1-5; no firm D call. Trimming removed 6 bases from V and 4 bases from J, with 13 bases in between. The CDR3 is made up of 13 amino acids. The germline gives CDR1 GTSNPN, CDR2 SVGIG (reference sequence). The CDR3 region is CACCGVENQPQHF. DNA of the CDR3: TGTGCCTGCTGTGGGGTTGAAAATCAGCCCCAGCATTTT.

This clonotype occurred many times. In DNA, the CDR3 is TGCAGTGCCAGCCCAGGGAACACTGAAGCTTTCTTT. Its protein product is CSASPGNTEAFF. The chain uses TRBV20-1 and TRBJ1-1; no clear D gene. Trimming stripped 6 bases from V and 1 base from J, with 9 bases between. Per germline, CDR1 DFQATT and CDR2 SNEGSKA (reference sequence). The CDR3 is 12 residues long.

This clonotype showed up just a few times. The V call is TRBV20-1, the J call TRBJ1-3; tentative D call: TRBD1 (5 bases). The germline gives CDR1 DFQATT, CDR2 SNEGSKA (reference sequence). Trimming shortened V by 6 bases and J by 0 bases, and 12 bases separated the two germline ends. The CDR3 totals 14 residues. CDR3 amino acids: CSATGQSSGNTIYF. The CDR3 nucleotides read TGCAGTGCAACAGGACAAAGCTCTGGAAACACCATATATTTT.

This clonotype turned up a few times. J is TRBJ2-2 and V is TRBV7-2; tentative D call: TRBD2 (5 bases). V gave up 3 bases and J gave up 4 bases, with 6 bases separating them. CDR3 length: 13 residues. Germline assignment: CDR1 SGHTA and CDR2 FQGNSA. CDR3 in DNA: TGTGCCAGCAGCTTCACTAGCACCGGGGAGCTGTTTTTT. Translating gives CASSFTSTGELFF.

This clonotype came up many times. The rearrangement links TRBV12-3 or TRBV12-4 to TRBJ2-7, with D perhaps matching TRBD2 (6 bases). Trimming took off 3 bases at V and 5 bases at J, with 17 bases between the two ends. The CDR3 extends over 15 amino acids. CDR3 DNA sequence: TGTGCCAGCAGTTTTAGGACTGGTCGCGGGGACGAGCAGTACTTC. Its protein product is CASSFRTGRGDEQYF.

This clonotype was seen ten or more times. The V and J genes are TRBV7-3 and TRBJ2-1, with a weak D call TRBD2 (5 bases). CDR1 and CDR2 from the germline V gene are SGHTA and FQGTGA. V was cut by 1 base and J by 1 base, with 8 bases left in between. CDR3 length: 15 residues. CDR3: CASSLRRGSYNEQFF. DNA for the CDR3: TGTGCCAGCAGCTTAAGACGAGGGTCCTACAATGAGCAGTTCTTC.